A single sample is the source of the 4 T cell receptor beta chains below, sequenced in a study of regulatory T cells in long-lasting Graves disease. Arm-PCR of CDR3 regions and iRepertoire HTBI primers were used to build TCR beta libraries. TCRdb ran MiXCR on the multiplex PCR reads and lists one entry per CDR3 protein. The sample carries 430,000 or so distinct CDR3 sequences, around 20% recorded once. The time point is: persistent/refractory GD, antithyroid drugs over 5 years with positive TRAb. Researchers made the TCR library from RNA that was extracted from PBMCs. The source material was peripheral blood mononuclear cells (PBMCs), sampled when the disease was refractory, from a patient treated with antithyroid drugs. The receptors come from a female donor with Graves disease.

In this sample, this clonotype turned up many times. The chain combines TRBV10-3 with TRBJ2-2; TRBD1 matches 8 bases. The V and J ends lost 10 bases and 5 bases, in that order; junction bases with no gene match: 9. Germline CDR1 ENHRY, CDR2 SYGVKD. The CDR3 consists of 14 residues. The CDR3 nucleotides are TGTGCCACCACTGGACAGGGTACAACCGGGGAGCTGTTTTTT. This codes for CATTGQGTTGELFF.

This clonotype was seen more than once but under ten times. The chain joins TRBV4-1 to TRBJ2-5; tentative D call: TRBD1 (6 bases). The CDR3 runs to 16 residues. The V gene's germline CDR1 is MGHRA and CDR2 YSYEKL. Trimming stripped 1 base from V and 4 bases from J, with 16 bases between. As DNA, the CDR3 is TGCGCCAGCAGCCAAGGGACAACGGACAGAGGAGAGACCCAGTACTTC. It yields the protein CASSQGTTDRGETQYF.

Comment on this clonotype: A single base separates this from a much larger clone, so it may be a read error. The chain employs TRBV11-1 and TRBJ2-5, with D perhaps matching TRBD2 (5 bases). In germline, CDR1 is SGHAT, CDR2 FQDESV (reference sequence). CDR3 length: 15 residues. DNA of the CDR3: TGTGCCAGCAGCTTGGGTACGGCCCACTGGGAGACCCTGTACTTC. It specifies CASSLGTAHWETLYF. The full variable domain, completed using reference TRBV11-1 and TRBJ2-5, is EAEVAQSPRYKITEKSQAVAFWCDPISGHATLYWYRQILGQGPELLVQFQDESVVDDSQLPKDRFSAERLKGVDSTLKIQPAELGDSAMYLCASSLGTAHWETLYFGPGTRLLVL.

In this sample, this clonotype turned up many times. The CDR3 nucleotides are TGTGCCAGCAGCCGACAGGGGGTGGCCGGGGAGCTGTTTTTT. Encoded protein: CASSRQGVAGELFF. This chain links TRBV7-8 with TRBJ2-2; 9 bases fit TRBD1. V shed 5 bases, J shed 6 bases, and the junction held 4 bases outside the gene matches. Germline CDR1 SGHVS, CDR2 FQNEAQ. CDR3 length: 14 residues.